This is a list of T cell receptor beta chains from one sample in a study of blood T cells in healthy people across ages. A single record per CDR3 protein comes from TCRdb applying MiXCR to the 5' RACE reads. This table holds 1,800,000 or so distinct CDR3 sequences, roughly 43% found once. The sequenced sample consisted of blood. The receptor set was obtained from a human donor in good health. The CDR3 runs from the conserved cysteine through the conserved F or W. D genes are given only for firm matches. Size is omitted from some rows. Given values are once, few, many or a class for expanded clones.

clone_size	v_call	j_call	d_call	cdr3_nt	cdr3_aa
NA	TRBV7-9	TRBJ2-5	TRBD1	TGTGCCAGCAGCCTGACCGGGACAGGGGTCCAAGAGACCCAGTACTTC	CASSLTGTGVQETQYF
NA	TRBV30	TRBJ2-5	NA	TGTGCCTGGACCCTCCCTGGGAGAATCCCAGAGATCCAGTACTTC	CAWTLPGRIPEIQYF
NA	TRBV20-1	TRBJ2-4	TRBD2	TGCAGTGCTAGAGATCCCAATAGCGGGGGTGAGCAGTACTTC	CSARDPNSGGEQYF
once	TRBV20-1	TRBJ2-1	TRBD2	TGCAGTGCTGGCGGACGAGCGGGGGGGCCATGGGAGCAGTTCTTC	CSAGGRAGGPWEQFF
NA	TRBV5-1	TRBJ2-7	NA	TGCGCCAGCAGAGGATTTAGCGACTCCTACGAGCAGTACTTC	CASRGFSDSYEQYF
NA	TRBV7-6	TRBJ1-6	NA	TGTGCCAGCAGCTTAGGAGCGGATTCACCCCTCCACTTT	CASSLGADSPLHF
NA	TRBV10-3	TRBJ2-5	NA	TGTGCCATCAGTGAGTCGACTGGGGAGGCCCGGGAGACCCAGTACTTC	CAISESTGEARETQYF
NA	TRBV5-1	TRBJ2-4	NA	TGCGCCAGCAGCTTGGACCTGGGGGGAAACATTCAGTACTTC	CASSLDLGGNIQYF
few	TRBV3-1	TRBJ2-7	TRBD2	TGTGCCAGCGGGTCGGGGGGCTCCTACGAGCAGTACTTC	CASGSGGSYEQYF
few	TRBV5-1	TRBJ2-3	TRBD2	TGCGCCAGCAGCTCCCCTATCCGCACTAGCGGGGGGAGTTATTTCTTTGCAGATACGCAGTATTTT	CASSSPIRTSGGSYFFADTQYF
once	TRBV2	TRBJ1-1	NA	TGTGCCAGCAGTGAATATTTACCTGAAGCTTTCTTT	CASSEYLPEAFF
few	TRBV13	TRBJ2-6	NA	TGTGCCAGCAGCGGAGACAGTTTATCTGGGGCCAACGTCCTGACTTTC	CASSGDSLSGANVLTF
few	TRBV20-1	TRBJ1-2	TRBD1	TGCAGTGCTAGTGATCAGGGACAGTACTATGGCTACACCTTC	CSASDQGQYYGYTF
few	TRBV9	TRBJ2-3	TRBD2	TGTGCCAGCAGCGTAGAAGGAGCGGGGCGCACAGATACGCAGTATTTT	CASSVEGAGRTDTQYF
few	TRBV7-3	TRBJ2-5	NA	TGTGCCAGCAGCCCCGCACCGGGAGAGACCCAGTACTTC	CASSPAPGETQYF
NA	TRBV5-6	TRBJ2-3	NA	TGTGCCAGCAGAACTGGGGTGGGGGCTTTCACAGATACGCAGTATTTT	CASRTGVGAFTDTQYF
NA	TRBV28	TRBJ2-7	NA	TGTGCCAGCAGTTCCCCAGACTTGGATTTCGCCTACGAGCAGTACTTC	CASSSPDLDFAYEQYF
NA	TRBV20-1	TRBJ2-5	TRBD2	TGCAGTGCTAGAGTACCGGGACTAGCAAGTGAGACCCAGTACTTC	CSARVPGLASETQYF
NA	TRBV4-2	TRBJ1-2	TRBD1	TGTGCCAGCAGCCAAGATCAGGGCAGGGGGTATGGCTACACCTTC	CASSQDQGRGYGYTF
NA	TRBV20-1	TRBJ2-1	TRBD2	TGCAGTGCTAGAGGCCCGACTAGCGGGGGTTACAATGAGCAGTTCTTC	CSARGPTSGGYNEQFF
NA	TRBV5-1	TRBJ2-4	NA	TGCGCCAGCAGCTTGGCCGCTGGCGGAGTAAGAATTCAGTACTTC	CASSLAAGGVRIQYF
NA	TRBV2	TRBJ1-1	TRBD1	TGTGCCAGCAGTGACATAAGGGAGGGGGCGGCTTTCTTT	CASSDIREGAAFF
NA	TRBV4-2	TRBJ1-4	NA	TGTGCCAGCAGCCTAAAACAGCCAACTAATGAAAAACTGTTTTTT	CASSLKQPTNEKLFF
NA	TRBV5-1	TRBJ2-6	NA	TGCGCCAGCAGCTTGGAGGTCTCTGGGGCCAACGCCCTGACTTTC	CASSLEVSGANALTF
once	TRBV4-2	TRBJ2-5	NA	TGTGCCAGCAGCCAAGGGACAGTAAACCAAGAGACCCAGTACTTC	CASSQGTVNQETQYF
NA	TRBV4-3	TRBJ2-7	NA	TGCGCCAGCAGCCCACGCGGGACAGTCGGTTACGAGCAGTACTTC	CASSPRGTVGYEQYF
few	TRBV12-3/TRBV12-4	TRBJ1-2	NA	TGTGCCAGCAGCACTCAGGGCGACTATGGCTACACCTTC	CASSTQGDYGYTF
NA	TRBV5-1	TRBJ2-5	NA	TGCGCCAGCAGCTTGGTAGAGGGTGGGAAAGTGGAGTACTTC	CASSLVEGGKVEYF
many	TRBV20-1	TRBJ2-7	NA	TGCAGTGCTAGAGACCCCGGGGTGGGGGTTGTAAGAGACGAGCAGTACTTC	CSARDPGVGVVRDEQYF
few	TRBV7-2	TRBJ1-2	TRBD1	TGTGCCAGCAGCTTCCGACAGGGGGCTGCGTATGGCTACACCTTC	CASSFRQGAAYGYTF
few	TRBV18	TRBJ2-1	NA	TGTGCCAGCTCACCGGTAAATACAGCATACAATGAGCAGTTCTTC	CASSPVNTAYNEQFF
few	TRBV12-3/TRBV12-4	TRBJ2-7	TRBD2	TGTGCCAGCAGTCCGGCTAGCGGGGGGAAGTTGTTCTACGAGCAGTACTTC	CASSPASGGKLFYEQYF
NA	TRBV7-9	TRBJ2-1	TRBD2	TGTGCCAGCAGCTTAATGGCGGGGGATCCCTACAATGAGCAGTTCTTC	CASSLMAGDPYNEQFF
many	TRBV3-1	TRBJ2-1	NA	TGTGCCAGCAGCCGCCTCGGGGGGCGCGTTGGCTACAATGAGCAGTTCTTC	CASSRLGGRVGYNEQFF
few	TRBV12-3/TRBV12-4	TRBJ1-4	NA	TGTGCCAGCAGGGAGGGAGGAGAAAAACTGTTTTTT	CASREGGEKLFF
NA	TRBV24-1	TRBJ2-1	NA	TGTGCCACCAGTGATTTGACAGGGCCCCTAGAGCAGTTCTTC	CATSDLTGPLEQFF
NA	TRBV11-1	TRBJ2-3	NA	TGTGCCAGCAGCGCCCAGGGACTCACTGCCGATACACAGTATTTT	CASSAQGLTADTQYF